The 32 T cell receptor beta chains in this list originate from one sample, sequenced in a study of blood T cells in healthy people across ages. A J-beta primer mix and a sample-barcoded 5' primer were used in a second PCR of roughly 7 to 12 cycles. TCRdb fed the 5' RACE reads into MiXCR, producing one record per CDR3 protein. The table shows 1.2 million to 1.5 million distinct CDR3 sequences, with 59% occurring only once. The specimen was blood. The origin of the receptors is a man between 18 and 35 years old in good health.

In this sample, this clonotype turned up a few times. This chain joins TRBV2 and TRBJ2-1, with a tentative D call TRBD1 (7 bases). V lost 1 base and J lost 5, with 9 bases in between. Germline CDR1 SNHLY, CDR2 FYNNEI. This CDR3 region has 14 residues. CDR3 region: CASSEVRGDNEQFF. The DNA for the CDR3 is TGTGCCAGCAGTGAAGTCAGGGGGGACAATGAGCAGTTCTTC.

The chain recombines TRBV6-6 with TRBJ2-5; 13 bases line up with TRBD2. Per the germline V gene, CDR1 is MNHNY and CDR2 is SVGAGI (reference sequence). This CDR3 has 15 residues. The junction had 4 bases not matched to a gene; V was cut back by 6 bases and J by 3 bases. The CDR3 nucleotides read TGTGCCAGCAGAACTAGCGGGGGGGCCGAAGAGACCCAGTACTTC. Amino acids: CASRTSGGAEETQYF.

The chain carries TRBV7-2 and TRBJ2-1; 7 nucleotides match TRBD2. V dropped 2 bases and J dropped 0; count of bases not matched to a gene: 16. The CDR3 totals 20 residues. CDR1 is SGHTA, CDR2 FQGNSA, per germline. CDR3 DNA: TGTGCCAGCAGCTTAAACAGACTAGCCCGGATTAATAGCTCCTACAATGAGCAGTTCTTC. Translation: CASSLNRLARINSSYNEQFF. The full variable domain, with the rest looked up from reference TRBV7-2 and TRBJ2-1, is GAGVSQSPSNKVTEKGKDVELRCDPISGHTALYWYRQSLGQGLEFLIYFQGNSAPDKSGLPSDRFSAERTGGSVSTLTIQRTQQEDSAVYLCASSLNRLARINSSYNEQFFGPGTRLTVL.

The rearrangement joins TRBV20-1 to TRBJ2-4, with 8 bases aligning to TRBD1. Near its end, the DNA agrees better with TRBJ2-7, so the J call may be wrong. Germline V gene lookup returns CDR1 DFQATT and CDR2 SNEGSKA (reference sequence). The CDR3 is 15 residues long. The CDR3, as DNA: TGCAGTGCTAGAGGCGAAGGACAGGGAGTCTACGAGCAGTACTTC. This sequence encodes CSARGEGQGVYEQYF.

The chain carries TRBV7-2 and TRBJ1-2; 7 bases line up with TRBD1. This CDR3 contains 17 residues. V shed 5 bases, J shed 0 bases, and the junction held 12 bases outside the gene matches. Germline lookup yields CDR1 SGHTA and CDR2 FQGNSA. CDR3 DNA: TGTGCCAGCAGCCACTATTTAGACAGGGAGGCTAACTATGGCTACACCTTC. This translates into CASSHYLDREANYGYTF.

This clonotype has only a few counts. The chain links TRBV20-1 to TRBJ2-3; D is undetermined. The CDR3 runs to 12 residues. With 3 bases removed from V and 3 bases from J, the gap between germline ends came to 7 bases. Looked up from germline, CDR1 is DFQATT and CDR2 is SNEGSKA (reference sequence). As DNA, the CDR3 is TGCAGTGCTAGCACCCGGACAGATACGCAGTATTTT. Translation: CSASTRTDTQYF.

The rearrangement uses TRBV9 and TRBJ2-1; D possibly corresponds to TRBD1 (6 bases). The CDR3 has 13 residues. The V and J ends lost 3 bases and 8 bases respectively, with 12 bases between them. Per germline, CDR1 SGDLS and CDR2 YYNGEE. This CDR3 reads CASSGTVNDEQFF. Written as DNA, the CDR3 is TGTGCCAGCAGCGGGACAGTAAATGATGAGCAGTTCTTC.

This chain joins TRBV12-3 or TRBV12-4 and TRBJ2-3; 13 bases are shared with TRBD2. This CDR3 region has 14 residues. The ends lost 4 bases at V and 9 bases at J; junction bases unmatched: 4. CDR3 bases: TGTGCCAGCAGTTCCGGGACTAGCGGGGCGACGCAGTATTTT. Amino acid sequence: CASSSGTSGATQYF.

For the CDR3, the DNA is TGTGCCATCGGCATTGCGATTAAGAACACTGAAGCTTTCTTT. This encodes CAIGIAIKNTEAFF. This chain connects TRBV10-3 to TRBJ1-1; D remains unclear. This CDR3 contains 14 residues. Germline CDR1 ENHRY, CDR2 SYGVKD. Trimming stripped 8 bases from V and 1 base from J, with 14 bases between.

The chain uses TRBV15 and TRBJ1-6; 8 bases are a match to TRBD1. This CDR3 is built from 14 residues. The germline CDR1 and CDR2 sequences are LNHNV and YYDKDF (reference sequence). V gave up 3 bases and J gave up 11 bases; unmatched junction bases: 6. CDR3 coding DNA: TGTGCCACCAGCAGGGACAGGGACGGGACACCCCTCCACTTT. This sequence encodes CATSRDRDGTPLHF.

The chain's CDR3 is CASSLARVFGYTF. The CDR3, as DNA: TGTGCCAGCAGCTTAGCCAGGGTTTTCGGCTACACCTTC. The chain has TRBV11-2 and TRBJ1-2; maybe TRBD1 (5 bases). V lost 1 base, J lost 8 bases, and 11 bases lay in between. In germline, CDR1 is SGHAT, CDR2 FQNNGV. This CDR3 region has 13 residues.

V gene TRBV5-1 combines with J gene TRBJ1-4, with 12 bases matching TRBD1. The CDR3 consists of 17 residues. Per germline, CDR1 SGHRS and CDR2 YFSETQ. After removal of 4 bases from V and 5 bases from J, the junction contained 9 bases not matched to a gene. DNA of the CDR3: TGCGCCAGCAGCGCAGGGACAGGGGGCGAGGTGAATGAAAAACTGTTTTTT. Translation gives CASSAGTGGEVNEKLFF.

This clonotype was counted once. The CDR3 here is CASSNRDSVYEQYF. CDR3 bases: TGTGCCAGCAGCAACCGGGACAGTGTTTACGAGCAGTACTTC. This chain connects TRBV6-6 to TRBJ2-5; 7 nucleotides agree with TRBD1. The J call is uncertain, as TRBJ2-7 better fits the DNA end. The CDR3 sequence is 14 residues long. Germline V gene sequence: CDR1 MNHNY, CDR2 SVGAGI (reference sequence).

This clonotype was counted a single time. The CDR3 is CAISDSRLAANTQYF. As DNA, the CDR3 is TGTGCCATCAGTGACTCCCGACTAGCAGCGAATACGCAGTATTTT. The rearrangement uses TRBV10-3 and TRBJ2-3, with TRBD2 matching over 7 bases. Germline CDR1 and CDR2: ENHRY and SYGVKD. This CDR3 comprises 15 residues. The J segment lost 7 bases and the V segment lost 3 bases, leaving 10 bases of the junction unmatched.

V is TRBV29-1 and J is TRBJ1-2; TRBD1 matches at 9 bases. The CDR3 is made up of 13 amino acids. Unmatched junction bases numbered 8, after V lost 6 bases and J lost 6 bases. Germline V gives CDR1 SQVTM, CDR2 ANQGSEA. CDR3 in amino acids: CSVQGAQEDGYTF. The CDR3 nucleotides are TGCAGCGTACAGGGGGCTCAGGAAGATGGCTACACCTTC.

This chain links TRBV7-9 with TRBJ1-1; 8 bases fit TRBD1. The CDR3 length is 16 residues. Germline CDR1 and CDR2: SEHNR and FQNEAQ (reference sequence). The V segment lost 1 base and the J segment 5 bases; nucleotides outside the gene matches: 9. CDR3 DNA: TGTGCCAGCAGCTTAGAAACCCAGGGGGCGGGGACTGAAGCTTTCTTT. Translating gives CASSLETQGAGTEAFF.

Only a few counts were recorded for this clonotype. The chain links TRBV29-1 to TRBJ2-5; TRBD2 might be the D (5 bases). The germline CDR1 and CDR2 sequences are SQVTM and ANQGSEA. Between the trimmed V and J ends, which lost 3 bases and 2 bases, there was a span of 16 bases. The CDR3 contains 15 residues. The CDR3 DNA follows: TGCAGCGTTGAGGCAGTGGGAGTGGAACAAGAGACCCAGTACTTC. Translated, it gives CSVEAVGVEQETQYF. The whole variable domain, remainder taken from reference TRBV29-1 and TRBJ2-5, is SAVISQKPSRDICQRGTSLTIQCQVDSQVTMMFWYRQQPGQSLTLIATANQGSEATYESGFVIDKFPISRPNLTFSTLTVSNMSPEDSSIYLCSVEAVGVEQETQYFGPGTRLLVL.

The chain employs TRBV2 and TRBJ1-4; the match to TRBD1 covers 7 bases. In germline, CDR1 is SNHLY, CDR2 FYNNEI. The CDR3 runs to 14 residues. The trim removed 7 bases at V and 7 bases at J, leaving 9 bases unmatched. The CDR3 region is CASTGDSPLEKLFF. The CDR3 DNA sequence: TGTGCCAGCACCGGGGACAGCCCCCTTGAAAAACTGTTTTTT.

This clonotype has just one count. This chain connects TRBV6-5 to TRBJ1-1, with D possibly being TRBD1 (5 bases). The germline V gene has CDR1 MNHEY and CDR2 SVGAGI. V was cut by 0 bases and J by 8 bases, with 13 bases left in between. This CDR3 has 14 amino acids. In nucleotides, the CDR3 is TGTGCCAGCAGTTACTCGACGGGGCCCCGGGAAGCTTTCTTT. Its protein product is CASSYSTGPREAFF.

The chain recombines TRBV27 with TRBJ2-5, with D possibly being TRBD2 (6 bases). Germline V gene data show CDR1 as MNHEY and CDR2 as SMNVEV (reference sequence). The CDR3 covers 13 residues. Trimming pared 8 bases from V and 4 bases from J, leaving 14 bases between. The CDR3 reads CASGILAPETQYF. For the CDR3, the DNA is TGTGCCAGCGGTATACTAGCCCCAGAGACCCAGTACTTC.

Worth noting for this clonotype: At one boundary the junction diverges from the germline segment, which might be a read error. The chain uses TRBV24-1 and TRBJ2-4; 9 bases map to TRBD1. Judging by the DNA end, TRBJ2-7 fits better; the J call may be wrong. The CDR3 is made up of 15 amino acids. The V gene's germline CDR1 is KGHDR and CDR2 SFDVKD. CDR3 loop: CASSLERQGGYEQYF. The CDR3 DNA reads TGTGCCAGCAGTTTAGAGCGACAGGGGGGCTACGAGCAGTACTTC.

Remarks on this clonotype: A junction boundary mismatches the germline segment, possibly from a read error. This chain connects TRBV6-1 to TRBJ2-3; D gene unclear. Per germline, CDR1 MNHNS and CDR2 SASEGT. This CDR3 region has 14 residues. In DNA, the CDR3 is TGTGCCAGCAGCGAAGTAAGGGCGGCAGATACGCAGTATTTT. It is translated as CASSEVRAADTQYF.

The chain joins TRBV4-1 to TRBJ1-1; 8 nucleotides line up with TRBD1. Per germline, CDR1 MGHRA and CDR2 YSYEKL. V was pared by 5 bases and J by 6 bases, with 8 bases of the junction left unmatched. This CDR3 is 14 amino acids long. The CDR3 loop is CASSVRTGMAEAFF. DNA of the CDR3: TGCGCCAGCAGCGTACGGACAGGGATGGCTGAAGCTTTCTTT.

This clonotype was recorded only once. The chain has TRBV7-6 and TRBJ2-1, with 15 nucleotides matching TRBD2. Unmatched junction bases numbered 11, after V lost 4 bases and J lost 1 base. This CDR3 has 20 amino acids. Germline CDR1 and CDR2: SGHVS and FNYEAQ. This CDR3 reads CASSSHPRTSGGASYNEQFF. In nucleotides, the CDR3 is TGTGCCAGCAGCTCCCACCCTAGGACTAGCGGGGGGGCATCCTACAATGAGCAGTTCTTC.

The chain uses TRBV2 and TRBJ1-4; no definite D call. V was trimmed by 3 bases and J by 4 bases, leaving 12 bases between them. From germline, CDR1 is SNHLY and CDR2 FYNNEI. The CDR3 is 15 residues long. The CDR3: CASSESMQVNEKLFF. The CDR3 region has the DNA TGTGCCAGCAGTGAGTCTATGCAGGTTAATGAAAAACTGTTTTTT. Drawing the rest from reference TRBV2 and TRBJ1-4, the complete variable domain is EPEVTQTPSHQVTQMGQEVILRCVPISNHLYFYWYRQILGQKVEFLVSFYNNEISEKSEIFDDQFSVERPDGSNFTLKIRSTKLEDSAMYFCASSESMQVNEKLFFGSGTQLSVL.

This rearrangement joins TRBV19 to TRBJ2-3; D is unresolved. The CDR3 runs to 12 residues. CDR1 and CDR2 (germline): LNHDA, SQIVND (reference sequence). V gave up 3 bases and J gave up 11 bases, with 12 bases separating them. The DNA for the CDR3 is TGTGCCAGTAGTATTCGTAATGGTGGGCAGTATTTT. Protein product: CASSIRNGGQYF.

A remark on this clonotype: Germline is not matched at one junction end, which may reflect a read error. V and J are TRBV5-6 and TRBJ2-1; no clear D. The CDR3 totals 13 residues. Germline CDR1 is SGHDT and CDR2 is YYEEEE. DNA for the CDR3: TGTACCAGCAGCACCAGGTACTACAATGAGCAGTTCTTC. Protein sequence: CTSSTRYYNEQFF.

Concerning this clonotype: Sequence at one end of the junction differs from germline and may be a read error. V usage is TRBV6-1 and J usage is TRBJ1-5, with D perhaps matching TRBD1 (5 bases). The CDR3 is 15 residues long. Germline lookup yields CDR1 MNHNS and CDR2 SASEGT. As DNA, the CDR3 is TGTGCCAGCGGTGAAGTGGGACTTAGCAATCAGCCCCAGCATTTT. Amino acids: CASGEVGLSNQPQHF.

The CDR3 loop reads CSVELIAGAGGFDTQYF. CDR3 DNA: TGCAGCGTTGAACTCATAGCGGGAGCAGGGGGGTTTGATACGCAGTATTTT. This chain links TRBV29-1 with TRBJ2-3; 9 bases are shared with TRBD2. The CDR3 runs 17 residues. Germline trimming cut 2 bases from V and 6 bases from J; bases unmatched to any gene: 15. CDR1 and CDR2 from the germline V gene are SQVTM and ANQGSEA.

The chain joins TRBV28 to TRBJ1-2; 10 nucleotides line up with TRBD1. CDR1 is MDHEN and CDR2 is SYDVKM in the germline V gene. This CDR3 comprises 16 residues. J gave up 7 bases and V 4 bases, and 12 bases lay outside the gene matches. CDR3: CASSSPGTGEVSGYTF. The CDR3 bases are TGTGCCAGCAGTTCCCCAGGGACAGGGGAAGTGTCTGGCTACACCTTC.

This clonotype showed up just once. The V call is TRBV29-1, the J call TRBJ1-4; TRBD1 is a possible D gene (5 bases). V lost 4 bases and J 0 bases, leaving 15 bases between the germline ends. This CDR3 comprises 16 residues. Looked up from germline, CDR1 is SQVTM and CDR2 is ANQGSEA. CDR3 nucleotides: TGCAGCGTTGTGGGATCGACAGCCGCAACTAATGAAAAACTGTTTTTT. This translates into CSVVGSTAATNEKLFF.

The genes are TRBV3-1 and TRBJ1-2; maybe TRBD1 (6 bases). The V gene's germline CDR1 is LGHDT and CDR2 YNNKEL (reference sequence). This CDR3 spans 13 amino acids. Deletions cut 4 bases from V and 8 bases from J, with 14 bases between. In DNA form, the CDR3 reads TGTGCCAGCAGCCCCCGGGACACAGGCGGCTACACCTTC. This encodes CASSPRDTGGYTF. Looking up the rest from reference TRBV3-1 and TRBJ1-2 gives the full variable domain: DTAVSQTPKYLVTQMGNDKSIKCEQNLGHDTMYWYKQDSKKFLKIMFSYNNKELIINETVPNRFSPKSPDKAHLNLHINSLELGDSAVYFCASSPRDTGGYTFGSGTRLTVV.